The present entry profiles one T cell receptor (beta chain) with its context. Its antigen is as yet unknown. The repertoire was sequenced with immunoSEQ multiplex PCR; TCRdb's copy has only in-frame clones and lacks some. The sample comprises over 30,000 clones, over 70% of which are singletons, and 2.7% rests with the top ten. Germline-derived CDR1 and CDR2 are SNHLY and FYNNEI. The CDR3 runs to 16 residues. V was pared by 3 bases and J by 2 bases, with 14 bases between. This sample is part of a study of T cells in localized non-small cell lung cancer. Study-wide points: Sequencing covered just one tumor region, so heterogeneity cannot be ruled out. Greater T cell density in blood accompanied longer overall survival. In uninvolved adjacent lung, T cell clonality reached its highest value, exceeding tumor. Across samples, adjacent lung featured a median 57 of the top 100 tumor clones.

This specimen was peripheral blood, taken before any cancer treatment. The clonotype originates from a woman aged 35-75 years with stage I lung adenocarcinoma. The V and J genes are TRBV2 and TRBJ1-5; weak D call: TRBD1 (6 bases). CDR3 sequence: CASSDRTAGGNQPQHF. In nucleotides, the CDR3 is TGTGCCAGCAGTGATCGAACGGCAGGGGGCAATCAGCCCCAGCATTTT.